This TCR beta chain was profiled in a study of beta chain features in type 1 diabetes (dated by TCRdb to 2016 to 2018). For the study in its entirety: Patients and healthy donors did not differ in mean age, gender distribution, total cell number or subset yield. Naive and central memory subsets were obtained from all 30 or so donors, but regulatory and stem cell-like memory subsets were isolated from only 8 patients and about eight healthy donors. The study compared the TCRB repertoires of sorted circulating CD4+ T cell subsets in recently diagnosed type 1 diabetes patients with those in matched healthy donors. A total of roughly 110 million sorted cells were examined across all samples, and the number of cells per subset was strongly correlated with RNA yield. Results and caveats for the whole study, not just this receptor: Because cDNA was sequenced instead of genomic DNA, highly expressing activated cells could be over-represented, though the groups showed no difference in activation or CD3 levels. Type 1 diabetes patients showed a moderate but significant shortening of TCRB CDR3 length in all four CD4+ subsets. PCR might favor shorter templates, but patient and control samples were amplified and corrected together, so any skew would affect both groups equally. Patients with type 1 diabetes made fewer insertions and deleted more nucleotides at VDJ recombination sites, implying thymic rearrangement abnormalities. The naive, central memory and regulatory TCRB repertoires appeared to resemble one another more closely among patients than among healthy donors. Because small numbers of individuals were included in the HLA sub-analyses, any influence of HLA type on TCRB rearrangement was left unresolved.

Deletion took 5 bases off V and 4 bases off J, with a span of 14 bases between the germline ends. Taken from cysteine to phenylalanine, the CDR3 has 15 residues. Solely the CDR3 DNA is kept, with 45 bases framed from the first base. The germline V gene (reference sequence) specifies LNHNV as CDR1 and YYDKDF as CDR2. Each donor gave one peripheral blood draw, averaging around 120 mL, which was collected into heparinised tubes. Naive, central memory, regulatory and stem cell-like memory CD4+ T cells were sorted on a BD FACSAria II using a panel including CD45RO, CCR7, CD25, CD127, CD95 and CD27. All sorted populations exceeded 95% purity. PBMCs were separated immediately by Lymphoprep density gradient centrifugation and were stained directly, without being cultured. To minimize batch effects, samples were stained and sorted in pairs, one healthy donor with one patient per experiment. This clone came up a few times. Which antigen it targets is not known. Base-call qualities are not available, and no considerably larger clone is one nucleotide away.

The High Capacity cDNA Reverse Transcription Kit was used to reverse transcribe all of the isolated RNA, meaning that expressed TCRB transcripts were what got sequenced. Naive, central memory and regulatory T cell samples underwent deep immunoSEQ sequencing, averaging around 3.9 million total reads per sample. Sorted cells were lysed in RLT buffer and RNA was extracted with DNase-treated RNeasy Micro or Mini kits, depending on cell number. Each cell subset was processed separately to prevent cross-contamination, with patient and healthy donor samples processed together. TCRB sequences were amplified from cDNA with the immunoSEQ multiplex PCR, producing 87-bp fragments spanning the CDR3 region. Sequencing of the amplicons was performed on the Illumina HiSeq platform. Per the source publication's procedure: Synthetic template baselines were used to correct PCR bias computationally, reads within Hamming distance 2 were collapsed, and singletons that could not be merged were discarded. By aligning reads against IMGT, V, D and J genes, CDR3 length, and insertions or deletions at six rearrangement sites were assigned. Clonotype counts were normalized to sorted cell number within each subset before computing true diversity and Gini coefficients with the tcR R package. Repertoire sharing was quantified using the overlap coefficient calculated on TCRB nucleotide sequences. Out-of-frame TCRB sequences from naive cells were analyzed as a proxy for the pre-selection repertoire. Here the immuneACCESS table is served through TCRdb, limited to in-frame sequences with V and J called. Missing clones are a known gap in these copies; in checked studies unresolved V genes cover under half, and the rest lacks a known reason. V and J calls plus clone size are reproduced from that table; the DNA served to infer D and trimming. In this sample the table shows a few hundred thousand clones, approximately 15% of which occur a single time. The leading ten clones occupy roughly 0.036% of the sample.

This TCR was recovered from a man aged 30 to 45 in good health. Sequences were obtained from naive CD4+ T cells from blood. According to the study, the label for this sample's cell subset or site signals: true naive CD4+ T cells. This sequence uses TRBV15 and TRBJ2-2, and the D gene may be TRBD2, 5 bases matching. The DNA reads TGTGCCACCAGCTTAACGGACTTCATCACCGGGGAGCTGTTTTTT. It translates as CATSLTDFITGELFF.